This T cell receptor beta chain originates from a study of T cell responses to AZD1222 COVID-19 vaccine. Across the whole study: The study pooled second doses at about 4 or about 12 weeks. Study results and caveats: Baseline serostatus was positive in only six AZD1222 recipients. Clonal diversity may have been underestimated in mostly white British donors. Increases in Spike-specific TCR breadth and depth were seen after two AZD1222 doses.

The CDR3 sequence is 12 residues long. Trimming removed 3 bases from V and 9 bases from J, with 6 bases in between. Germline assignment: CDR1 MGHDK and CDR2 SYGVNS. Sequencing was performed with immunoSEQ multiplex PCR; in TCRdb, only in-frame clones are kept and a portion is missing. Of more than 100,000 clones detected, 80% to 90% appear once; the ten largest clones hold approximately 3.1%. For this clone: Antigen unknown.

The J gene is TRBJ1-6, the V gene TRBV25-1; no definite D call. The TCR sequence derives from an adult in good health. Material: peripheral blood, obtained on day 0 of AZD1222 vaccination. CDR3 nucleotides: TGTGCCAGCAGTGACCTCGGTTCACCCCTCCACTTT. Translated: CASSDLGSPLHF.